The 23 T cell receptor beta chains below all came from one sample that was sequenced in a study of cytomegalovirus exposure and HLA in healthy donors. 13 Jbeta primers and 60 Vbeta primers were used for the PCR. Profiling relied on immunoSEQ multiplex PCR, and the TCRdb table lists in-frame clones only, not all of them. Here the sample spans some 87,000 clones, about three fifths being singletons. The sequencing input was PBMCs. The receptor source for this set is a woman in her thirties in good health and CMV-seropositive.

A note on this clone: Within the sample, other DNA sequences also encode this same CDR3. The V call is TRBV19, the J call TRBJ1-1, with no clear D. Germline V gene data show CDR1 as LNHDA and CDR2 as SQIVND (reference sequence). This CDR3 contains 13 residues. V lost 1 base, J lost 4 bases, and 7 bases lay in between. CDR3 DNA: TGTGCCAGTAGTATAGGGCGGGGCACTGAAGCTTTCTTT. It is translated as CASSIGRGTEAFF.

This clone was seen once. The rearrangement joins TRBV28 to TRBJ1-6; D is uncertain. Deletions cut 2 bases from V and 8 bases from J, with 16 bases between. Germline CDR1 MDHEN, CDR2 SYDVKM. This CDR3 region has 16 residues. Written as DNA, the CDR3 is TGTGCCAGCAGTTTACCGGCCGGAGTCGGTGATTCACCCCTCCACTTT. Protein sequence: CASSLPAGVGDSPLHF.

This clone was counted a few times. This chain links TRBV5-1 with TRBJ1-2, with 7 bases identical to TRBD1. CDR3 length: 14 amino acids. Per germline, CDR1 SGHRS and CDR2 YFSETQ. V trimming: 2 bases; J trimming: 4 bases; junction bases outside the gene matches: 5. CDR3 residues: CASSLGGGLYGYTF. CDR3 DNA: TGCGCCAGCAGCTTAGGAGGGGGCCTCTATGGCTACACCTTC.

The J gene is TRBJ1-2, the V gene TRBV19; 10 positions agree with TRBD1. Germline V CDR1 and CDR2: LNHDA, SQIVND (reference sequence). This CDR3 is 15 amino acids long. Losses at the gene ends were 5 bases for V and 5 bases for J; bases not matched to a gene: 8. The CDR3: CASSSGQGELYGYTF. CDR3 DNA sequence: TGTGCCAGTAGTTCCGGACAGGGGGAACTGTATGGCTACACCTTC.

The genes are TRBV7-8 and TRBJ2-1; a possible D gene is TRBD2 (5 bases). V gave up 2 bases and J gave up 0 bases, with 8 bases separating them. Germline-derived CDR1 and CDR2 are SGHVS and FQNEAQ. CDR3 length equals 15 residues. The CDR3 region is CASSLSRGSYNEQFF. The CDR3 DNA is TGTGCCAGCAGCTTAAGCCGGGGCTCCTACAATGAGCAGTTCTTC.

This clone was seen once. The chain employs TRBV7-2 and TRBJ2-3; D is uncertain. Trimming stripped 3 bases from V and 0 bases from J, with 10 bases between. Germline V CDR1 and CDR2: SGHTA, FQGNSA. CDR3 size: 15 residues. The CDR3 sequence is CASSLAVLSTDTQYF. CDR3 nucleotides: TGTGCCAGCAGCTTGGCGGTACTTAGCACAGATACGCAGTATTTT.

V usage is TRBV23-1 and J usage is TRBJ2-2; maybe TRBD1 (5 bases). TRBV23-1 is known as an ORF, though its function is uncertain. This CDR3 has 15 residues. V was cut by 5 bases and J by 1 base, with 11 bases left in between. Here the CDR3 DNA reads TGCGCCAGCAGTGCTCAGGGTCGGAACACCGGGGAGCTGTTTTTT. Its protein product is CASSAQGRNTGELFF.

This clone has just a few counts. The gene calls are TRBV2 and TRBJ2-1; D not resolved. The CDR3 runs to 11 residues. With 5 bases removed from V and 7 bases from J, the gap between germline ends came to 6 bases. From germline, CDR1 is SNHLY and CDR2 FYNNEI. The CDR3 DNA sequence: TGTGCCAGCAGTTGGCTTAATGAGCAGTTCTTC. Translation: CASSWLNEQFF.

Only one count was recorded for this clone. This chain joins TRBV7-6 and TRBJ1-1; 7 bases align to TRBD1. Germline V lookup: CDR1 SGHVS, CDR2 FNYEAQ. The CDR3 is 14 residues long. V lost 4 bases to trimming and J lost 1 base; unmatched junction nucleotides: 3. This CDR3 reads CASSSGQPNTEAFF. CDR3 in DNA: TGTGCCAGCAGCTCGGGACAGCCGAACACTGAAGCTTTCTTT.

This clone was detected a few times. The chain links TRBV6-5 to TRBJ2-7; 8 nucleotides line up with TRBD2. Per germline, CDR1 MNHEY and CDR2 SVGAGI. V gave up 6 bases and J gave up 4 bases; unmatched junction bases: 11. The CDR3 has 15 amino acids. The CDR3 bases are TGTGCCAGCAGCGTCTCTCTAGCGGGCCCATACGAGCAGTACTTC. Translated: CASSVSLAGPYEQYF.

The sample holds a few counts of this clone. CDR3 DNA: TGTGCCAGCAGTGGACAGGGAAATGAAAAACTGTTTTTT. Translating gives CASSGQGNEKLFF. The chain has TRBV6-1 and TRBJ1-4, with 7 bases that match TRBD1. V shed 4 bases and J 5 bases; nucleotides not matched to a gene: 1. Germline CDR1 is MNHNS and CDR2 is SASEGT. There are 13 residues in the CDR3.

CDR3 sequence (DNA): TGTGCCAGTAGTATAGATCGCGTCTACGAGCAGTACTTC. Translating it yields CASSIDRVYEQYF. The V and J genes are TRBV19 and TRBJ2-7; D is ambiguous. The CDR3 has 13 amino acids. Germline V gives CDR1 LNHDA, CDR2 SQIVND (reference sequence). The V gene lost 0 bases and the J gene lost 3 bases, with 6 bases spanning the gap.

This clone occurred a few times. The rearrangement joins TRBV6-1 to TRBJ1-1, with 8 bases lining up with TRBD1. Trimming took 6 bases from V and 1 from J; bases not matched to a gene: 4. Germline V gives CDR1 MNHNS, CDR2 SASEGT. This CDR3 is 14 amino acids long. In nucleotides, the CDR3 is TGTGCCAGCAGGAGGACAGGGAGGAACACTGAAGCTTTCTTT. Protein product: CASRRTGRNTEAFF.

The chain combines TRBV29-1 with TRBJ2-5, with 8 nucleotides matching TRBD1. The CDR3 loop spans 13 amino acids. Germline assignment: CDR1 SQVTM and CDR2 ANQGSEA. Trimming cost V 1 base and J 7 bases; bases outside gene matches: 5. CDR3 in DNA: TGCAGCGTTGAAGGTCAGGGGGCAGGGACCCAGTACTTC. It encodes CSVEGQGAGTQYF.

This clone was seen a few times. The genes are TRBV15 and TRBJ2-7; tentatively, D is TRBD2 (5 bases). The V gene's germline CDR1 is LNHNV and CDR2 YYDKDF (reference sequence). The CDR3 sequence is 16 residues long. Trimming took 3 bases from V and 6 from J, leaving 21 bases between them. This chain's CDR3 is CATSSANWGNAGEQYF. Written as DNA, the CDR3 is TGTGCCACCAGCAGTGCGAATTGGGGTAATGCGGGCGAGCAGTACTTC.

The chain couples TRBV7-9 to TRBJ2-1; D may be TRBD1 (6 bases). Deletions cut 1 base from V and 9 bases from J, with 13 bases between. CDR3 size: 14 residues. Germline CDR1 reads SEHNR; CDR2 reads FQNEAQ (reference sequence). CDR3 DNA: TGTGCCAGCAGCTTAGGAACAGGGAATGGTGAGCAGTTCTTC. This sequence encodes CASSLGTGNGEQFF.

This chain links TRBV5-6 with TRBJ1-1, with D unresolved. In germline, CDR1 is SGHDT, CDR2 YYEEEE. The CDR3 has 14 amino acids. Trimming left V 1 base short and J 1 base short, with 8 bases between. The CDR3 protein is CASSLKRQNTEAFF. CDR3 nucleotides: TGTGCCAGCAGCTTGAAGCGTCAGAACACTGAAGCTTTCTTT.

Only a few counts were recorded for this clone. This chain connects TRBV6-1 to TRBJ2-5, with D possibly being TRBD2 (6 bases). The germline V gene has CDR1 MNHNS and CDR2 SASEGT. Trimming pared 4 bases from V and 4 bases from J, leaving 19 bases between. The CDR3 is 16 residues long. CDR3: CASSGLGAGNGETQYF. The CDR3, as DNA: TGTGCCAGCAGTGGGTTGGGTGCGGGGAACGGAGAGACCCAGTACTTC.

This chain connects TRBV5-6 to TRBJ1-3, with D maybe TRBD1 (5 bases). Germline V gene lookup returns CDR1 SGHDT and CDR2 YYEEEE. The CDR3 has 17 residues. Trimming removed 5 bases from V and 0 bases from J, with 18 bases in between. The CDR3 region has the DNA TGTGCCAGCAGTCAAGGACACCCTTTCTTCTCTGGAAACACCATATATTTT. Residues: CASSQGHPFFSGNTIYF.

CDR3 nucleotides: TGTGCCAGCAGCGTAATTAGTCATAGCTCCTACAATGAGCAGTTCTTC. Its protein is CASSVISHSSYNEQFF. The chain is built from TRBV9 and TRBJ2-1; D unresolved. The CDR3 is 16 amino acids. The V end was cut by 1 base, the J end by 0 bases, with 11 bases between. Germline V CDR1 and CDR2: SGDLS, YYNGEE.

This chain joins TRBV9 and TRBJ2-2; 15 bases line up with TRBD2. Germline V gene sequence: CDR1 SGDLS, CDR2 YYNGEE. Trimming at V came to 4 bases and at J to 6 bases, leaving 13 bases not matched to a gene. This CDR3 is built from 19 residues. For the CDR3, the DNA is TGTGCCAGCAGCACCCGGACTAGCGGGGGGGCCTTTCTGGCCGGGGAGCTGTTTTTT. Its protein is CASSTRTSGGAFLAGELFF. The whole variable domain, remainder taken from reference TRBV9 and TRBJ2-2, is DSGVTQTPKHLITATGQRVTLRCSPRSGDLSVYWYQQSLDQGLQFLIQYYNGEERAKGNILERFSAQQFPDLHSELNLSSLELGDSALYFCASSTRTSGGAFLAGELFFGEGSRLTVL.

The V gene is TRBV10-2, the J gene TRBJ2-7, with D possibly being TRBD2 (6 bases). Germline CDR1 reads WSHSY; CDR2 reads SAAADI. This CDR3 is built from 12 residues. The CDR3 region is CASGGDPYEQYF. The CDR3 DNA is TGCGCTTCAGGCGGGGATCCTTACGAGCAGTACTTC.

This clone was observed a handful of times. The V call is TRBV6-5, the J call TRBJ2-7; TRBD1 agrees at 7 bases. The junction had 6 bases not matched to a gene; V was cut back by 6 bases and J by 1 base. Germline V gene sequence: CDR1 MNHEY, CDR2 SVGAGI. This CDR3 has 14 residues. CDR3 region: CASSVRDRSYEQYF. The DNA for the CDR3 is TGTGCCAGCAGCGTCCGGGACAGATCCTACGAGCAGTACTTC.